The 10 T cell receptor beta chains given below trace back to one sample, sequenced in a study of identical twins. TCRdb ran MiXCR on the 5' RACE reads and lists one entry per CDR3 protein. The sample has about 470,000 distinct CDR3 sequences; 24% are singletons. These data were also filed under a second study, of T cells expressing NK-cell markers.

The specimen sequenced was CD4+ T cells sorted from blood. These receptors were collected from a young woman in good health.

This clonotype was detected a few times. The DNA of the CDR3 is TGTGCCAGCAGCTTAGCGCGGGTAGGAGTGGGAGAGACCCAGTACTTC. Its translation is CASSLARVGVGETQYF. The chain couples TRBV7-2 to TRBJ2-5, with a tentative D call TRBD2 (5 bases). CDR3 length equals 16 residues. Trimming left V 0 bases short and J 4 bases short, with 15 bases between. Germline CDR1 reads SGHTA; CDR2 reads FQGNSA.

The chain couples TRBV6-1 to TRBJ2-2; D uncertain. The length of the CDR3 is 14 residues. Trimming took 10 bases from V and 0 from J, leaving 12 bases between them. CDR1 is MNHNS and CDR2 is SASEGT in the germline V gene. CDR3 coding DNA: TGTGCCACCACGCGTGGCACGAACACCGGGGAGCTGTTTTTT. This translates into CATTRGTNTGELFF.

This clonotype was observed a handful of times. The rearrangement joins TRBV20-1 to TRBJ2-5; 8 bases align to TRBD2. Trimming at V came to 5 bases and at J to 2 bases, leaving 13 bases not matched to a gene. This CDR3 is built from 16 residues. The germline V gene has CDR1 DFQATT and CDR2 SNEGSKA (reference sequence). CDR3 DNA sequence: TGCAGTGCTCCCCTTTTAACGGGGGGGGCTCAAGAGACCCAGTACTTC. This encodes CSAPLLTGGAQETQYF.

The sample holds a few counts of this clonotype. This chain links TRBV7-9 with TRBJ2-5, with TRBD2 matching over 9 bases. Trimming removed 5 bases from V and 4 bases from J; junction bases left unmatched: 11. This CDR3 has 16 residues. In germline, CDR1 is SEHNR, CDR2 FQNEAQ (reference sequence). CDR3 in DNA: TGTGCCAGCAGCCGCGGGGGGGCCGCTTTATCAGAGACCCAGTACTTC. Translated, it gives CASSRGGAALSETQYF.

The V gene is TRBV9, the J gene TRBJ2-5, with TRBD2 as a possible D gene (5 bases). With 0 bases removed from V and 1 base from J, the gap between germline ends came to 10 bases. The CDR3 runs to 15 residues. Per germline, CDR1 SGDLS and CDR2 YYNGEE. CDR3: CASSVDGRSQETQYF. The CDR3 coding sequence is TGTGCCAGCAGCGTAGATGGGAGAAGCCAAGAGACCCAGTACTTC.

There are a few counts of this clonotype. V gene TRBV6-5 combines with J gene TRBJ1-2; D not certain. Trimming left V 0 bases short and J 8 bases short, with 10 bases between. The CDR3 has 13 amino acids. Germline values: CDR1 MNHEY, CDR2 SVGAGI. For the CDR3, the DNA is TGTGCCAGCAGTTACTCGGAGGGCAGGGGCTACACCTTC. Amino acids: CASSYSEGRGYTF.

The chain employs TRBV5-1 and TRBJ1-2; D gene uncertain. V was pared by 0 bases and J by 8 bases, with 17 bases between. Germline values: CDR1 SGHRS, CDR2 YFSETQ. The CDR3 length is 15 residues. The CDR3 region has the DNA TGCGCCAGCAGCTTGGACGGTTCCGATGCGCCAGGCTACACCTTC. Protein product: CASSLDGSDAPGYTF.

The chain joins TRBV2 to TRBJ2-2; 11 bases line up with TRBD2. The germline gives CDR1 SNHLY, CDR2 FYNNEI. This CDR3 is built from 19 residues. The CDR3, as DNA: TGTACCATCAGTCTGCAGATGGGACTAGCGGTACCGAACACCGGGGAGCTGTTTTTT. Translating it yields CTISLQMGLAVPNTGELFF.

This clonotype was counted a few times. This sequence joins TRBV5-5 and TRBJ2-1; 7 positions match TRBD2. The CDR3 sequence is 14 residues long. Germline V gene data show CDR1 as SGHKS and CDR2 as YYEKEE (reference sequence). V shed 2 bases, J shed 7 bases, and the junction held 6 bases outside the gene matches. CDR3 residues: CASSFTGGGNEQFF. The CDR3 bases are TGTGCCAGCAGCTTCACGGGAGGAGGGAATGAGCAGTTCTTC.

This rearrangement joins TRBV7-2 to TRBJ2-1; no clear D gene. Germline V CDR1 and CDR2: SGHTA, FQGNSA. The length of the CDR3 is 14 residues. V gave up 1 base and J gave up 9 bases, with 13 bases separating them. The CDR3 DNA sequence: TGTGCCAGCAGCTTAGTAGGTCGGCACAGTGAGCAGTTCTTC. Translation: CASSLVGRHSEQFF.